This entry lists 26 T cell receptor beta chains sequenced from one sample in a study of cytomegalovirus exposure and HLA in healthy donors. A multiplex PCR was run with 60 Vbeta primers and 13 Jbeta primers. Method: immunoSEQ multiplex PCR; TCRdb's copy keeps in-frame clones and lacks some. The table shows roughly 140,000 clones, with around 79% occurring only once. Sequenced input: PBMCs. All receptors derive from a man aged 45-60 years in good health and CMV-seropositive.

This clone was detected a few times. The chain uses TRBV6-5 and TRBJ2-2; tentative D call: TRBD2 (5 bases). Germline assignment: CDR1 MNHEY and CDR2 SVGAGI. Trimming pared 8 bases from V and 4 bases from J, leaving 8 bases between. This CDR3 has 12 residues. For the CDR3, the DNA is TGTGCCAGCGGGAGAACCACCGGGGAGCTGTTTTTT. It codes for CASGRTTGELFF.

This clone was picked up a small number of times. Here the CDR3 DNA reads TGTGCCAGCAGTTCCGGGACTAGCGGGAGTAATGAGCAGTTCTTC. Its translation: CASSSGTSGSNEQFF. The chain joins TRBV5-4 to TRBJ2-1; 14 bases align to TRBD2. The CDR3 loop spans 15 amino acids. The germline gives CDR1 SGHNT, CDR2 YYREEE (reference sequence). Trimming at V came to 5 bases and at J to 7 bases, leaving 5 bases not matched to a gene.

This sequence joins TRBV7-8 and TRBJ2-5; D is perhaps TRBD2 (5 bases). The CDR3 runs to 17 residues. Deletions cut 5 bases from V and 1 base from J, with 20 bases between. Germline loops: CDR1 SGHVS, CDR2 FQNEAQ. The CDR3 nucleotides are TGTGCCAGCAGCCCAACCCGTGCGGGCTCCATCCAAGAGACCCAGTACTTC. Amino acid sequence: CASSPTRAGSIQETQYF.

The V gene is TRBV11-2, the J gene TRBJ2-7, with 12 positions matching TRBD2. Germline trimming cut 5 bases from V and 7 bases from J; bases unmatched to any gene: 6. The germline gives CDR1 SGHAT, CDR2 FQNNGV. The CDR3 has 14 amino acids. The CDR3 DNA reads TGTGCCAGCAGCCAAGGACTAGCGGGAAGGGAGCAGTACTTC. Protein sequence: CASSQGLAGREQYF. The whole variable domain, filled in from reference TRBV11-2 and TRBJ2-7, reads EAGVAQSPRYKIIEKRQSVAFWCNPISGHATLYWYQQILGQGPKLLIQFQNNGVVDDSQLPKDRFSAERLKGVDSTLKIQPAKLEDSAVYLCASSQGLAGREQYFGPGTRLTVT.

The rearrangement joins TRBV6-6 to TRBJ2-7; 7 bases are shared with TRBD1. The ends lost 5 bases at V and 2 bases at J; junction bases unmatched: 12. The length of the CDR3 is 16 residues. CDR1 and CDR2 (germline): MNHNY, SVGAGI (reference sequence). The CDR3 here is CASSRYTGALTYEQYF. The CDR3 DNA is TGTGCCAGCAGTCGGTACACAGGGGCGCTTACCTACGAGCAGTACTTC.

The chain couples TRBV4-1 to TRBJ2-6, with D hard to call. Germline V lookup: CDR1 MGHRA, CDR2 YSYEKL. The V end lost 0 bases, the J end lost 0 bases, and 6 bases lay between the germline ends. This CDR3 is built from 16 residues. CDR3 residues: CASSQESVSGANVLTF. The CDR3 DNA follows: TGCGCCAGCAGCCAAGAGAGTGTCTCTGGGGCCAACGTCCTGACTTTC.

The chain carries TRBV9 and TRBJ1-2; 10 bases are shared with TRBD1. The germline CDR1 and CDR2 sequences are SGDLS and YYNGEE. V was pared by 4 bases and J by 3 bases, with 9 bases of the junction left unmatched. The length of the CDR3 is 16 residues. The CDR3 is CASSLTDRGRDYGYTF. The CDR3 DNA sequence: TGTGCCAGCAGCCTTACCGACAGGGGGCGCGACTATGGCTACACCTTC.

On this clone: Additional DNA sequences in this sample encode the identical CDR3. V gene TRBV18 combines with J gene TRBJ2-7, with TRBD1 matching 10 bases. The CDR3 totals 13 residues. Germline V gene lookup returns CDR1 KGHSH and CDR2 LQKENI. Trimming removed 3 bases from V and 5 bases from J; junction bases left unmatched: 1. CDR3 DNA sequence: TGTGCCAGCTCACCCGGGACAGGGGACGAGCAGTACTTC. This sequence encodes CASSPGTGDEQYF. Based on the CDR3 plus reference TRBV18 and TRBJ2-7, the full variable domain is NAGVMQNPRHLVRRRGQEARLRCSPMKGHSHVYWYRQLPEEGLKFMVYLQKENIIDESGMPKERFSAEFPKEGPSILRIQQVVRGDSAAYFCASSPGTGDEQYFGPGTRLTVT.

This clone has only one observation. This chain uses TRBV7-3 with TRBJ2-2; 7 nucleotides agree with TRBD2. Germline-derived CDR1 and CDR2 are SGHTA and FQGTGA. This CDR3 contains 17 residues. Trimming took 2 bases from V and 5 from J; bases not matched to a gene: 11. The chain's CDR3 is CASSLDVWDGGTGELFF. CDR3 nucleotide sequence: TGTGCCAGCAGCTTAGACGTCTGGGACGGGGGGACCGGGGAGCTGTTTTTT.

The V gene is TRBV29-1, the J gene TRBJ2-5, with D perhaps TRBD2 (6 bases). V was shortened by 4 bases and J by 3 bases, with 9 bases between the two germline ends. The germline gives CDR1 SQVTM, CDR2 ANQGSEA. The length of the CDR3 is 12 residues. This CDR3 reads CSVGSGEETQYF. In DNA, the CDR3 is TGCAGCGTTGGGTCGGGAGAAGAGACCCAGTACTTC.

The chain uses TRBV21-1 and TRBJ1-1. TRBV21-1 is a documented pseudogene. The CDR3 consists of 12 residues. In DNA form, the CDR3 reads TGTGCCAGCAGCCCTCCTCGGACTGAAGCTTTCTTT. Translated: CASSPPRTEAFF.

The chain carries TRBV28 and TRBJ2-7; TRBD2 might be the D (5 bases). Germline-derived CDR1 and CDR2 are MDHEN and SYDVKM. Trimming shortened V by 1 base and J by 4 bases, and 11 bases separated the two germline ends. CDR3 size: 14 residues. The CDR3 coding sequence is TGTGCCAGCAGTTTATTCGGGGATAGGTACGAGCAGTACTTC. It translates to CASSLFGDRYEQYF.

The chain employs TRBV2 and TRBJ1-2; D may be TRBD1 (6 bases). This CDR3 contains 15 residues. Between the trimmed V and J ends, which lost 0 bases and 1 base, there was a span of 9 bases. The germline V gene has CDR1 SNHLY and CDR2 FYNNEI. The CDR3 loop reads CASSEADRLNYGYTF. The CDR3 DNA follows: TGTGCCAGCAGTGAAGCAGACAGGCTTAACTATGGCTACACCTTC.

The J gene is TRBJ1-5, the V gene TRBV6-6; maybe TRBD1 (6 bases). This CDR3 has 14 residues. CDR1 and CDR2 (germline): MNHNY, SVGAGI (reference sequence). V was cut by 5 bases and J by 4 bases, with 12 bases left in between. Here the CDR3 DNA reads TGTGCCAGCAGTCCCGGGACAACTAATCAGCCCCAGCATTTT. This gives the protein CASSPGTTNQPQHF.

The chain recombines TRBV10-2 with TRBJ2-1; 10 bases match TRBD2. V gave up 8 bases and J gave up 10 bases; unmatched junction bases: 11. This CDR3 region has 14 residues. Germline values: CDR1 WSHSY, CDR2 SAAADI. This CDR3 is CASRASGRYWEQFF. The CDR3 coding sequence is TGCGCCAGCCGTGCTAGCGGGAGATATTGGGAGCAGTTCTTC.

The chain recombines TRBV27 with TRBJ1-2; D perhaps matches TRBD1 (5 bases). CDR1 MNHEY and CDR2 SMNVEV come from the germline V gene (reference sequence). This CDR3 comprises 16 residues. Deletions cut 8 bases from V and 2 bases from J, with 21 bases between. CDR3 DNA sequence: TGTGCCAGCCGAGCGGGGTGGGGGGGTATCAACTATGGCTACACCTTC. Translating it yields CASRAGWGGINYGYTF.

This clone was detected only a few times. The chain recombines TRBV9 with TRBJ2-3; D might be TRBD1 (6 bases). CDR3 length equals 13 residues. Trimming stripped 0 bases from V and 6 bases from J, with 8 bases between. Germline V gene data show CDR1 as SGDLS and CDR2 as YYNGEE. The CDR3 region is CASSVATGDTQYF. CDR3 sequence (DNA): TGTGCCAGCAGCGTAGCCACAGGGGATACGCAGTATTTT.

The chain recombines TRBV4-1 with TRBJ1-1; D is undetermined. This CDR3 has 15 residues. CDR1 is MGHRA, CDR2 YSYEKL, per germline. V gave up 3 bases and J gave up 3 bases, with 14 bases separating them. CDR3 nucleotides: TGCGCCAGCAGCCAGGGAGGGAGTTCGCACACTGAAGCTTTCTTT. Translating gives CASSQGGSSHTEAFF.

The chain couples TRBV10-3 to TRBJ2-2; 11 bases line up with TRBD1. With V trimmed by 4 bases and J by 4 bases, 2 bases remained unmatched. Germline V gene lookup returns CDR1 ENHRY and CDR2 SYGVKD. This CDR3 has 15 residues. The CDR3 nucleotides read TGTGCCATCAGTGGGGACAGGGGGTCCACCGGGGAGCTGTTTTTT. Protein: CAISGDRGSTGELFF.

Regarding this clone: Its ends do not fully match the called genes, so a read error is possible. This chain uses TRBV7-9 with TRBJ1-2; D possibly corresponds to TRBD1 (6 bases). CDR3 size: 14 residues. Germline V gene data show CDR1 as SEHNR and CDR2 as FQNEAQ (reference sequence). The CDR3 DNA follows: TGTTCCAGCAGCTCCACGGACAGCCGCTATGGCTACACCTTC. This translates into CSSSSTDSRYGYTF.

J is TRBJ1-1 and V is TRBV30; TRBD1 aligns across 8 bases. CDR1 and CDR2 (germline): GTSNPN, SVGIG (reference sequence). V lost 5 bases to trimming and J lost 3 bases; unmatched junction nucleotides: 8. This CDR3 has 14 amino acids. The CDR3 DNA reads as TGTGCCTGGGACAGGGGCAGTATGGACACTGAAGCTTTCTTT. Protein product: CAWDRGSMDTEAFF.

The rearrangement links TRBV6-1 to TRBJ1-6; D is ambiguous. The V and J ends lost 3 bases and 7 bases respectively, with 7 bases between them. CDR1 and CDR2 (germline): MNHNS, SASEGT. The CDR3 is made up of 13 amino acids. CDR3 residues: CASSDAENSPLHF. DNA of the CDR3: TGTGCCAGCAGTGACGCGGAGAATTCACCCCTCCACTTT.

The rearrangement uses TRBV30 and TRBJ2-7; perhaps TRBD2 as D (5 bases). Germline V gives CDR1 GTSNPN, CDR2 SVGIG (reference sequence). Trimming stripped 8 bases from V and 7 bases from J, with 24 bases between. The CDR3 contains 14 residues. CDR3 loop: CAARTLGILEEQYF. The CDR3, as DNA: TGTGCCGCAAGGACCCTCGGGATCCTAGAAGAGCAGTACTTC.

The chain recombines TRBV28 with TRBJ1-5, with D uncertain. Trimming took off 6 bases at V and 0 bases at J, with 9 bases between the two ends. From germline, CDR1 is MDHEN and CDR2 SYDVKM. This CDR3 is built from 14 residues. The CDR3 nucleotides are TGTGCCAGCAGCCACTCCCGTAGCAATCAGCCCCAGCATTTT. Translating it yields CASSHSRSNQPQHF.

This clone was picked up a small number of times. This rearrangement joins TRBV4-1 to TRBJ2-3, with D hard to call. The ends were cut back, 1 base at V and 0 bases at J, with 11 bases in the middle. Per germline, CDR1 MGHRA and CDR2 YSYEKL. The CDR3 is made up of 16 amino acids. CDR3 in amino acids: CASSQVWPSSTDTQYF. For the CDR3, the DNA is TGCGCCAGCAGCCAAGTTTGGCCATCTAGCACAGATACGCAGTATTTT.

In DNA form, the CDR3 reads TGTGCCATCAGTCAGGACAGGGTGAGGACAGATACGCAGTATTTT. It specifies CAISQDRVRTDTQYF. The chain combines TRBV10-3 with TRBJ2-3; TRBD1 matches 8 bases. The CDR3 consists of 15 residues. After removal of 5 bases from V and 3 bases from J, the junction contained 7 bases not matched to a gene. CDR1 is ENHRY, CDR2 SYGVKD, per germline.